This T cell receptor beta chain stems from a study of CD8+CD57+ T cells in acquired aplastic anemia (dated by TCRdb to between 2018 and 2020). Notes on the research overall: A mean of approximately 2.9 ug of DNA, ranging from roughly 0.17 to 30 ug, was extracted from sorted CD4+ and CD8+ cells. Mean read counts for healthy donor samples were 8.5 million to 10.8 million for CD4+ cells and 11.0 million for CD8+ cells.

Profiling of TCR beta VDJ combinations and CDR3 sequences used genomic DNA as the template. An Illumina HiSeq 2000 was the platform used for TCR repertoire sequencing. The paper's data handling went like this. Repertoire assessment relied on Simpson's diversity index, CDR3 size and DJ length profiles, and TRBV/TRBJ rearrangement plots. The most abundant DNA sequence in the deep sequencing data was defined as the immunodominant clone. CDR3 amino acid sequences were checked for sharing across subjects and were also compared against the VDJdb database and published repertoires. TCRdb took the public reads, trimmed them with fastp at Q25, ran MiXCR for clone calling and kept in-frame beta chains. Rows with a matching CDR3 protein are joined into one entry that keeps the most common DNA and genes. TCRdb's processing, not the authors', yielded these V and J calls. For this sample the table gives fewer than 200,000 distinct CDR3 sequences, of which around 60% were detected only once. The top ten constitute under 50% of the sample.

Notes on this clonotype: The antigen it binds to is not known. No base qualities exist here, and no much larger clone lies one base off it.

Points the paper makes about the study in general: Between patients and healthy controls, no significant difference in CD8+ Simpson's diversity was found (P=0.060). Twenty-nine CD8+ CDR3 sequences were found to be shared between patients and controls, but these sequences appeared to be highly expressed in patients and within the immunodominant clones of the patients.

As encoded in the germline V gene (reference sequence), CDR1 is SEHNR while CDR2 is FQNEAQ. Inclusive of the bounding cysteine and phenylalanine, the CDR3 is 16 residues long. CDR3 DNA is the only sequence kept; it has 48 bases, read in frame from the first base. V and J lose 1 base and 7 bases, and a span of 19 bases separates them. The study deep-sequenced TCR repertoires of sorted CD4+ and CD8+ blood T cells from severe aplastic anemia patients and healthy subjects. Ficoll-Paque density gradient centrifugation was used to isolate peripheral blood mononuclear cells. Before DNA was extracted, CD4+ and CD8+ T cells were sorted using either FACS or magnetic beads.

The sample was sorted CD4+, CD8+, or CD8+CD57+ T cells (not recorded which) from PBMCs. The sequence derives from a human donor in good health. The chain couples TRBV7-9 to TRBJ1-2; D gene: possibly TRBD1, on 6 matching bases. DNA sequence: TGTGCCAGCAGCTTAGGAGGGGGACCCAAAAAGGGTGGCTACACCTTC. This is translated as CASSLGGGPKKGGYTF.